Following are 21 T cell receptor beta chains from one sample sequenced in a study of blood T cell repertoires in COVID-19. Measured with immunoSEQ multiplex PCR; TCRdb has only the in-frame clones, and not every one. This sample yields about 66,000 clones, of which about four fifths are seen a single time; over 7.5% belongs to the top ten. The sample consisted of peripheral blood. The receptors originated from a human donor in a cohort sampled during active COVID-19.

The CDR3 spells CASSLLGGMNNSPLHF. The CDR3 DNA sequence: TGTGCCAGCAGCTTACTCGGGGGAATGAATAATTCACCCCTCCACTTT. The chain recombines TRBV7-2 with TRBJ1-6; D may be TRBD1 (5 bases). This CDR3 spans 16 amino acids. Germline lookup yields CDR1 SGHTA and CDR2 FQGNSA. Trimming pared 2 bases from V and 5 bases from J, leaving 13 bases between.

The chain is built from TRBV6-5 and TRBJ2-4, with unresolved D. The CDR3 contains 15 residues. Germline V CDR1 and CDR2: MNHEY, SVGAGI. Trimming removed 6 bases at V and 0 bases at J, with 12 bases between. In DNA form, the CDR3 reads TGTGCCAGCAGGCCGAGTAGAATAGCCAAAAACATTCAGTACTTC. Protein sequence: CASRPSRIAKNIQYF.

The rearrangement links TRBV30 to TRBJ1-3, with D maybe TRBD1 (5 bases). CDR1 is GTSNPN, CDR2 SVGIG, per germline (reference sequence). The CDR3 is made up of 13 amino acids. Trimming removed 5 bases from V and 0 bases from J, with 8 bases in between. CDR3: CAWAGLSGNTIYF. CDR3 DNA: TGTGCCTGGGCAGGGCTCTCTGGAAACACCATATATTTT.

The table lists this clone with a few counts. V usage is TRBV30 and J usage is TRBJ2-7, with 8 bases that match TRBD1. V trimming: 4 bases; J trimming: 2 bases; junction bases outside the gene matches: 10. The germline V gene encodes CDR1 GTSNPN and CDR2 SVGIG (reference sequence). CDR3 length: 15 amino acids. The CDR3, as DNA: TGTGCCTGGATGAGAATCAGGGGGCAAACCTACGAGCAGTACTTC. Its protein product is CAWMRIRGQTYEQYF.

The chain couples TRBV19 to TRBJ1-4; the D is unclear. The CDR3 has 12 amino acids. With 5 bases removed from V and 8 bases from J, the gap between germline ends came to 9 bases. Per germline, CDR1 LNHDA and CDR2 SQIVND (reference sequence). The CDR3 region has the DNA TGTGCCAGTAGTCCCCTAGGCGAAAAACTGTTTTTT. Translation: CASSPLGEKLFF.

The CDR3 sequence: CASSAADTQYF. The CDR3 nucleotides read TGTGCCAGCAGCGCCGCGGATACGCAGTATTTT. V gene TRBV2 combines with J gene TRBJ2-3, with D hard to call. CDR1 is SNHLY and CDR2 is FYNNEI in the germline V gene. V was pared by 6 bases and J by 6 bases, with 7 bases between. This CDR3 is built from 11 residues.

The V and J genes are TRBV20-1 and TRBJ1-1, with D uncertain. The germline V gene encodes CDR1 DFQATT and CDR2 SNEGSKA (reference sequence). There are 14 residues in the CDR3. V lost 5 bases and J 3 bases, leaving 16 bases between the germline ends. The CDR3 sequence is CSARGGNADTEAFF. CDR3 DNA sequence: TGCAGTGCTCGTGGTGGCAACGCAGACACTGAAGCTTTCTTT.

The CDR3 DNA sequence: TGTGCCAGCAGTTTACAGGGTTGGACTGAAGCTTTCTTT. Amino acid sequence: CASSLQGWTEAFF. V usage is TRBV6-2 or TRBV6-3 and J usage is TRBJ1-1; possible D gene TRBD1, 6 bases. In germline, CDR1 is MNHEY, CDR2 SVGEGT. The CDR3 extends over 13 amino acids. Trimming cost V 4 bases and J 5 bases, with 11 bases left between them.

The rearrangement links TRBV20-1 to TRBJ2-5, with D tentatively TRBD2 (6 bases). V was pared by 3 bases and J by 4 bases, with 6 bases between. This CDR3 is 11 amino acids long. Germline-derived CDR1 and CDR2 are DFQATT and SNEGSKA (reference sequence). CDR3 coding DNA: TGCAGTGCTAGGGGGGGAGAGACCCAGTACTTC. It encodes CSARGGETQYF.

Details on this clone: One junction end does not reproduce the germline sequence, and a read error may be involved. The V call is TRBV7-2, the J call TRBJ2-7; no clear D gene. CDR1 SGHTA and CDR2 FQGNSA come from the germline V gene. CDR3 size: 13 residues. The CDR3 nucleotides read TGTGCCGGCAGCTTAGACGCTAGCTACGAGCAGTACTTC. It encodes CAGSLDASYEQYF.

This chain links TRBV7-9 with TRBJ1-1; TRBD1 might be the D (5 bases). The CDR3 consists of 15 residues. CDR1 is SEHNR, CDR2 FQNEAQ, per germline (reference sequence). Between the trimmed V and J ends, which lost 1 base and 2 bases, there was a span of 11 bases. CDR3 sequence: CASSLGQTANTEAFF. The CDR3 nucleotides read TGTGCCAGCAGCTTAGGGCAGACAGCAAACACTGAAGCTTTCTTT. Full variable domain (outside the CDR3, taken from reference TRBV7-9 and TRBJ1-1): DTGVSQNPRHKITKRGQNVTFRCDPISEHNRLYWYRQTLGQGPEFLTYFQNEAQLEKSRLLSDRFSAERPKGSFSTLEIQRTEQGDSAMYLCASSLGQTANTEAFFGQGTRLTVV.

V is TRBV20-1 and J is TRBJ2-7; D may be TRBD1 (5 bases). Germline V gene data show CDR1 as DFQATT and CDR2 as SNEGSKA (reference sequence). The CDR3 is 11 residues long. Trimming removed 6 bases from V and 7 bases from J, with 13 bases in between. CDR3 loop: CSAVQVREQYF. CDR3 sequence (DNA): TGCAGTGCGGTACAGGTGAGGGAGCAGTACTTC.

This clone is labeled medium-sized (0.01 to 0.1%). The CDR3 DNA follows: TGTGCCAGCAGCGGAGATAGCGTGCAGTACTTC. Amino acids: CASSGDSVQYF. The chain couples TRBV7-2 to TRBJ2-7; TRBD2 might be the D (5 bases). This CDR3 is 11 amino acids long. V gave up 5 bases and J gave up 9 bases, with 11 bases separating them. Germline CDR1 reads SGHTA; CDR2 reads FQGNSA.

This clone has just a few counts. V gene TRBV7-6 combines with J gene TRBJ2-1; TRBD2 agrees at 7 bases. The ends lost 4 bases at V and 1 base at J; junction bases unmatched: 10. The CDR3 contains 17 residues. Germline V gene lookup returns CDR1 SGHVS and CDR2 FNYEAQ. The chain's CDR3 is CASSSRPRESSYNEQFF. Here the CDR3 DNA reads TGTGCCAGCAGCTCACGTCCGCGGGAGTCTTCCTACAATGAGCAGTTCTTC. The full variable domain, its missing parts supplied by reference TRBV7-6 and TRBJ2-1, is GAGVSQSPRYKVTKRGQDVALRCDPISGHVSLYWYRQALGQGPEFLTYFNYEAQQDKSGLPNDRFSAERPEGSISTLTIQRTEQRDSAMYRCASSSRPRESSYNEQFFGPGTRLTVL.

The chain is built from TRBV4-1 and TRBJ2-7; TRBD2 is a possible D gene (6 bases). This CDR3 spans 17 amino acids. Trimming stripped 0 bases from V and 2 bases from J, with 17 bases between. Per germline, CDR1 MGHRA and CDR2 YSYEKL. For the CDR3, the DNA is TGCGCCAGCAGCCAAGACCAATCTCTAGCGACTACCTACGAGCAGTACTTC. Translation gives CASSQDQSLATTYEQYF.

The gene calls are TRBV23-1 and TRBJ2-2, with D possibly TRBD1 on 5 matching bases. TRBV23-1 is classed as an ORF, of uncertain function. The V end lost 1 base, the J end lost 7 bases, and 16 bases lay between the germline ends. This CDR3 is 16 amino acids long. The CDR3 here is CASSQLAAGAHGELFF. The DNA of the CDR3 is TGCGCCAGCAGTCAATTGGCTGCTGGGGCTCACGGGGAGCTGTTTTTT.

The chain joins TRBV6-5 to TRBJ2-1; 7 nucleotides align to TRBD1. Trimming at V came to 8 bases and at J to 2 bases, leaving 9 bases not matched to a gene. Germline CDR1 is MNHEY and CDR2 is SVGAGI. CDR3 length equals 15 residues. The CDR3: CASGLRQGTYNEQFF. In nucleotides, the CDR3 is TGTGCCAGCGGGCTTAGACAGGGAACCTACAATGAGCAGTTCTTC.

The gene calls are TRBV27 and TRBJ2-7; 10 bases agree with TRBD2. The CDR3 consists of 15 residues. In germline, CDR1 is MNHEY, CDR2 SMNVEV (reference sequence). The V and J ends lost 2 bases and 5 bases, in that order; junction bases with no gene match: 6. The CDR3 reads CASSLASGSWNEQYF. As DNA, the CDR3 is TGTGCCAGCAGTTTAGCTAGCGGGAGTTGGAACGAGCAGTACTTC.

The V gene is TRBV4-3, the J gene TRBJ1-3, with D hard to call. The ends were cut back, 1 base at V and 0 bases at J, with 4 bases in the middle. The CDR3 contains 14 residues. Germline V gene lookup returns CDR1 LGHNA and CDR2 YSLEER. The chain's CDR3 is CASSQANSGNTIYF. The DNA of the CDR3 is TGCGCCAGCAGCCAAGCCAACTCTGGAAACACCATATATTTT.

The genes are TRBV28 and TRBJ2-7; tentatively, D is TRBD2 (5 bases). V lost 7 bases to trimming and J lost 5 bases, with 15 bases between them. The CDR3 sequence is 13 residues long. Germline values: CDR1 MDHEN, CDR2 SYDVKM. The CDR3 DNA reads TGTGCCAGCAAGGACGTCCGGGGAGACGAGCAGTACTTC. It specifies CASKDVRGDEQYF.

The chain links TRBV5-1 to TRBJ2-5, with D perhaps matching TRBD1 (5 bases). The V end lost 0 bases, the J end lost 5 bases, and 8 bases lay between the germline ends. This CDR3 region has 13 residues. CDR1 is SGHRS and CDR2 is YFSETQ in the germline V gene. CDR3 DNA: TGCGCCAGCAGCTTGGGGGGCGCGGAGACCCAGTACTTC. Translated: CASSLGGAETQYF.